This T cell receptor beta chain was recovered during a study of T cell responses to AZD1222 COVID-19 vaccine (dated by TCRdb to 2020 to 2023). With respect to the entire study: AZD1222 recipients given second doses at about 4 weeks or at about 12 weeks were pooled, since spike-specific TCR depth and breadth were not found to differ between the two schedules. TCR sequencing covered some 250 trial participants: 200 to 220 given two doses of AZD1222 and 26 given two doses of MenACWY control vaccine. Enrollment into the trials was organized by age into subgroups of 18-55, 56-69 and 70-plus years, and those subgroups contained approximately 160, 26 and 62 TCR-sequenced participants, respectively.

The study at large found these results: Because no samples from the day 14 peak response were available, repertoires could be characterized only after the peak T cell response. Nearly half of unique spike-specific TCRs reportedly recognized epitopes outside regions mutated in the B.1.351 and B.1.1.7 variants. Participants were mostly white British and included more females than males, and it was suggested by the authors that clonal diversity may have been underestimated. Only five to seven AZD1222 recipients were SARS-CoV-2 seropositive at baseline, limiting conclusions about previously exposed vaccinees. After two AZD1222 doses, both the breadth and the depth of spike-specific TCRs were significantly higher than at day 0 and than in MenACWY recipients. The 56-69-year group was small, and its depth increase did not reach significance, likely because of low power. The whole spike protein was spanned by vaccine-associated CD4 TCRs, and dominant responses were seen in regions 160-218 and 743-854.

Note on this clone: Its antigen has not been determined. The input lacks base qualities; no much larger clone sits a single base away.

The CDR1 and CDR2 encoded by the germline V gene are MNHEY and SVGEGT. V is clipped by 4 bases and J by 6 bases, and the sequence between their germline boundaries is 7 bases long. Including the terminal cysteine and phenylalanine, the CDR3 comprises 11 residues. Here the CDR3 DNA is all that survives: 33 bases in frame from base 1. This specimen's time point label, per the study, means: baseline before first vaccination. The vaccinee samples were drawn from two UK trials, COV001 and COV002, one of which was a single-blind randomized controlled phase 2/3 trial testing AZD1222 (ChAdOx1 nCoV-19) in healthy adults. For TCRbeta chain sequencing, PBMC samples were collected from trial participants at day 0 and at day 28 after the second dose. The CDR3 regions of human TCRbeta chains were analyzed by immunosequencing. The source study handled its data this way. Repertoire TCRs were matched against a reference library of SARS-CoV-2-specific TCRs generated with the MIRA antigen-specificity platform. Breadth meant the fraction of unique TCRs that were SARS-CoV-2-associated, whereas depth meant the fraction of total T cells that were SARS-CoV-2-associated. Using the MIRA data, each spike-specific TCR was assigned both to the spike region to which the TCR was reactive and to a CD4 or CD8 class. Log10-transformed breadth and depth values were compared by one-way ANOVA with Sidak's multiple comparisons tests. Here the immuneACCESS table is served through TCRdb, limited to in-frame sequences with V and J called. Missing clones are a known gap in these copies; in checked studies unresolved V genes cover under half, and the rest lacks a known reason. The V and J calls and clone size were taken over from that table, and D and trimming were inferred from the DNA. The sample profile shows roughly 130,000 clones; over 90% of them were found once. The ten largest clonotypes hold around 6.6% of the sample.

The receptor was isolated from an adult in good health. The sequences come from peripheral blood, collected on day 0 of AZD1222 vaccination. Recombination connected TRBV6-2 or TRBV6-3 to TRBJ2-7; TRBD2 is a weak D gene call, 6 bases matching. The DNA is TGTGCCAGCAGTTGGGACTTCGAGCAGTACTTC. This translates into CASSWDFEQYF.